The clone carrying this TCR beta chain was counted ten times or more. Its antigen is not known. The data were obtained in a study of metastatic and nonmetastatic thyroid tumors. Study overall: Across peripheral blood and tumor or nodule tissue samples taken from malignant and benign thyroid patients, the repertoires were compared with one another.

TCRdb used MiXCR to call clones anew from the PCR reads. The sample yields roughly 40,000 clones, roughly 24% seen once. Unmatched junction bases numbered 11, after V lost 8 bases and J lost 2 bases. From germline, CDR1 is SQVTM and CDR2 ANQGSEA. The CDR3 sequence is 14 residues long. Findings and limits, study-wide: Significantly greater TCR beta diversity was reportedly found in malignant thyroid tumors than in benign nodules (in blood and tumor).

Patients were all untreated before their thyroid surgery. The genes are TRBV29-1 and TRBJ1-1; TRBD1 matches at 7 bases. The origin of this receptor is a female donor with papillary thyroid cancer or a benign thyroid nodule (not recorded which). Some clones in this sample may be carry-over from other donors' samples. Sequenced: tumor tissue. The CDR3: CSTGQDGSNTEAFF. The CDR3 DNA reads as TGCAGCACCGGACAGGACGGGAGTAACACTGAAGCTTTCTTT.